This entry concerns a single T cell receptor beta chain. The antigen it recognizes is unknown. No qualities accompany the bases; no much larger clone lies one base away. This record belongs to a study of long-term antiretroviral therapy in people with HIV (dated by TCRdb to the early 2020s). A note on the overall study: Collection of the earliest samples took place about a decade ahead of the 2015 WHO recommendation for immediate ART, at a time when ART was typically delayed until CD4 counts fell. Among the roughly 30 participants with HIV, roughly eleven were female. Test extractions of a monoclonal T-cell line alongside 30 or so polyclonal samples showed no cross-contamination during QIAcube processing. Whether ART initiation and durable HIV suppression were associated with changes in peripheral blood TRB repertoire composition and diversity was tested in a retrospective serial study. A total of roughly 200 cryopreserved PBMC samples came from 30 or so adults with confirmed HIV infection and were collected serially over a mean of around 6 years (range 1-12). The study at large found these results: Inferences about post-ART repertoire changes were limited because no data were available on ART adherence, viral resistance or therapy changes. Starting ART was linked to a significant rise in TRB diversity, yet even after long-term ART the diversity remained significantly lower than in transplant donor controls. At every time point, the repertoire was dominated by expanded TRB clones first identified before ART initiation, although this dominance fluctuated and, in many PLHIV, declined after ART. Because pre-ART samples had limited cell numbers, unsorted PBMC were profiled rather than sorted CD4+ and CD8+ T cells. Compared with controls, HIV repertoires had narrower CDR3 length ranges, and the network structure pointed to an antigen-experienced repertoire that shifted only slightly toward naive after ART. The samples span the years 2004 to 2017, and the ART regimens used may be less effective than current regimens. Because PBMC availability was limited, only the TCR beta chain was sequenced, with no alpha chain pairing.

Participants were included only if at least one PBMC sample before ART initiation and at least two post-ART samples were available. Every participant with HIV received treatment in the United States of America. Cryopreserved samples of about 0.9-11 million PBMC were thawed and washed before DNA extraction. At the time of the earliest PBMC sample, participants with HIV were aged between about 20 and 55 years. PBMC samples from each participant spanned 1-4 timepoints before ART initiation and 2-8 timepoints after ART initiation, with a median of 7 samples. Serial HIV viral load, CD4+ T-cell count, ART history and demographic data were obtained for every participant. A Qiagen kit on a QIAcube was used to extract genomic DNA from unsorted PBMC, with samples processed in batches of 12. Sequencing of the TRB variable region was done with the immunoSEQ hsTCRB v3.0 assay at survey level resolution. TRB sequencing targeted a depth of roughly 35,000-50,000 T-cell genomes per sample. Pooled TRB libraries were sequenced on an Illumina MiSeq with a v3 150-cycle kit. The source study handled its data this way. Repertoire analysis was run in R within a reproducible Nextflow workflow that covered QC, data transformation and analysis. LymphoSeq2, an R package for AIRR-Seq data exploration, was used to implement custom analyses. Four samples yielding fewer than 5000 total TRB sequences were excluded, leaving 150 to 200 analyzed HIV repertoires. Among the approximately 180 retained HIV repertoires, about 57 were collected before ART initiation and 120 to 140 were collected after ART initiation. Repertoires were downsampled to 5000 TRB nucleotide sequences, with summary statistics averaged over 100 downsampling iterations. TRB sequences were retained for analysis only if CDR3 regions of at least seven amino acids were present. Diversity was assessed using a clonality score derived from Shannon entropy and using the Gini coefficient. In the repertoire networks, any two of the top 5000 CDR3 amino acid sequences were connected whenever the two sequences differed by an edit distance of one. For TRB CDR3 amino acid sequences, GLIPH2 was used to predict antigen specificity groups and MHC restriction. CDR3 amino acid sequences were matched against VDJdb and McPAS-TCR to flag known CMV, EBV, HIV or tissue antigen associations. Pre-ART, post-ART and control groups were compared with Wilcoxon signed-rank tests and Holm-Bonferroni correction. Sourced from immuneACCESS, this table was stored by TCRdb with only in-frame sequences that have V and J called. A share of the clones is absent; for the studies checked, an unresolved V gene accounts for under half, and the remainder has no known explanation. The V and J calls and the clone size are those of that table, but D and trimming were determined from the DNA. The sample table records roughly 30,000 clones; over 90% of these occur just once. Approximately 8% of the sample lies in the top ten.

The sample in question was unsorted PBMCs, obtained 6 to 6.5 years after starting antiretroviral therapy. The receptor was derived from a man aged 25-45 years with HIV.

The DNA sequence is TGTGCCTGGAGTGCCCACAGGGATCAGCCCCAGCATTTT. This codes for CAWSAHRDQPQHF. Recombination joined TRBV30 with TRBJ1-5; possibly the D gene is TRBD1, per 6 matching bases. In the germline V gene (reference sequence), CDR1 corresponds to GTSNPN and CDR2 to SVGIG. The CDR3 runs 13 amino acids, cysteine and phenylalanine included. Kept here is only the CDR3 DNA, which spans 39 bases and is read in frame from base 1. V gives up 1 base and J gives up 5 bases, and the segment between their germline ends measures 9 bases.